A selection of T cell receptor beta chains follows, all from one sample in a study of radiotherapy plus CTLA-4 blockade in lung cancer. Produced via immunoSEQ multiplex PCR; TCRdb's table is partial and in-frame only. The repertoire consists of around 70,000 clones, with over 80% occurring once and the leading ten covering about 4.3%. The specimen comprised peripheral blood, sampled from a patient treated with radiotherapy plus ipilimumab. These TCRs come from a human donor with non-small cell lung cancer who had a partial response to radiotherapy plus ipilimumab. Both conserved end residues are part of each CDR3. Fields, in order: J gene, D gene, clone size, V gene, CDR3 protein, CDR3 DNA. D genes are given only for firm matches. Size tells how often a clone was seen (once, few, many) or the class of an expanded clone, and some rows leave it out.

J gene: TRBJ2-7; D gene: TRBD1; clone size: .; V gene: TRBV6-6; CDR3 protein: CASSSGQGTSPEQYF; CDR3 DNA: TGTGCCAGCAGTTCGGGACAGGGTACGTCCCCCGAGCAGTACTTC
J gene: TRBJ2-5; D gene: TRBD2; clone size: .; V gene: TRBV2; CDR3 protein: CASSSGLAGETQYF; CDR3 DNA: TGTGCCAGCAGTTCGGGACTAGCGGGAGAGACCCAGTACTTC
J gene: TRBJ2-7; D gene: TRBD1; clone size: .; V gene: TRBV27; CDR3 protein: CASGDRGLYEQYF; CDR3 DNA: TGTGCAAGCGGGGACAGGGGGCTTTACGAGCAGTACTTC
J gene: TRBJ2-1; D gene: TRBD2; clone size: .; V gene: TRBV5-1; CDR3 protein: CASSLAGDTYNEQFF; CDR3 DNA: TGCGCCAGCAGCCTAGCGGGGGACACCTACAATGAGCAGTTCTTC
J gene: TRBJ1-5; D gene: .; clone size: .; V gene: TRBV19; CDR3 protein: CASSSERQAGNQPQHF; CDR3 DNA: TGTGCCAGTAGTTCCGAGCGGCAGGCTGGGAATCAGCCCCAGCATTTT
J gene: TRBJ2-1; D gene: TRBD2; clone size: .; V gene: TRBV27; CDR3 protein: CASTMTSGRKGGHYNEQFF; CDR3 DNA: TGTGCCAGCACCATGACTAGCGGGAGAAAAGGGGGTCACTACAATGAGCAGTTCTTC
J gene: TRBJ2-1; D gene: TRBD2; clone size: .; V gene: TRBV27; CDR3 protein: CASSTYLAGGTYNEQFF; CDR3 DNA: TGTGCCAGCAGTACCTACTTAGCGGGAGGAACCTACAATGAGCAGTTCTTC
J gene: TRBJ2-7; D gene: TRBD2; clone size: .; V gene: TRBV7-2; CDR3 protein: CASRTSGRGEVDF; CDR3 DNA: TGTGCCAGCCGGACAAGCGGGAGGGGGGAAGTGGACTTC
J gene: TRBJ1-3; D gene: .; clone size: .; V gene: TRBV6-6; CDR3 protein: CASSPTDSSGNTIYF; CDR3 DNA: TGTGCCAGCAGCCCCACCGACAGCTCTGGAAACACCATATATTTT
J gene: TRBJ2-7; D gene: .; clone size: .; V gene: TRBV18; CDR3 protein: CASSRAGAYEQYF; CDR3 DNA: TGTGCCAGCTCACGAGCAGGGGCCTACGAGCAGTACTTC
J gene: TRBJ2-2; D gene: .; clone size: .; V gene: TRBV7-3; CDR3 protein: CASSLNAVNTGELFF; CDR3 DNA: TGTGCCAGCAGCTTAAACGCGGTGAACACCGGGGAGCTGTTTTTT
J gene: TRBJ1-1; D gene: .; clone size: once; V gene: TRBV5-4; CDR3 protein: CASSPPGLLNTEAFF; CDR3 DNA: TGTGCCAGCAGCCCCCCGGGACTGCTGAACACTGAAGCTTTCTTT
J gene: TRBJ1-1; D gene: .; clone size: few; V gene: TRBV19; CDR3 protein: CASSIGTTARGTEAFF; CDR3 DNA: TGTGCCAGTAGTATTGGGACAACTGCGCGGGGGACTGAAGCTTTCTTT
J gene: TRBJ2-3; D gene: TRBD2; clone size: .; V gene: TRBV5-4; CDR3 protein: CASRFTSGSTDTQYF; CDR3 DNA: TGTGCCAGCAGGTTCACTAGCGGGAGCACAGATACGCAGTATTTT
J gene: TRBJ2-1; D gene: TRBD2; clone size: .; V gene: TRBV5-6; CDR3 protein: CASSSRLAGGFKQFF; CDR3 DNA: TGTGCCAGCAGCTCAAGACTAGCGGGAGGGTTCAAGCAGTTCTTC
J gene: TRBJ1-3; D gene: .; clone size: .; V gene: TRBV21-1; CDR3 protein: CASSKEFGAQGYGNTIYF; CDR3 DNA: TGTGCCAGCAGCAAAGAGTTTGGAGCACAGGGGTACGGAAACACCATATATTTT
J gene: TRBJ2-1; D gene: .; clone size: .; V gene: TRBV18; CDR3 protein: CASSPRVRESGEQFF; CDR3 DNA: TGTGCCAGCTCACCACGGGTACGGGAGTCCGGTGAGCAGTTCTTC
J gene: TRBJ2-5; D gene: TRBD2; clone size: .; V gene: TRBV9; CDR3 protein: CASSVDSLAGGETQYF; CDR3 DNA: TGTGCCAGCAGCGTAGATTCCCTAGCGGGAGGCGAGACCCAGTACTTC
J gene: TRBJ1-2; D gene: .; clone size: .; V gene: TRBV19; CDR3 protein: CASSMMGAYTF; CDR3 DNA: TGTGCCAGTAGTATGATGGGGGCCTACACCTTC
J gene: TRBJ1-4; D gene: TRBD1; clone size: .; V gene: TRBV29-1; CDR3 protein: CSVQGTGEKLFF; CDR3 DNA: TGCAGCGTTCAGGGGACAGGGGAAAAACTGTTTTTT
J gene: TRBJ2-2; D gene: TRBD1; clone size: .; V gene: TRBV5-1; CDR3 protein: CASSLEDRGLNTGELFF; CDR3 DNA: TGCGCCAGCAGCTTGGAGGACAGGGGCCTGAACACCGGGGAGCTGTTTTTT
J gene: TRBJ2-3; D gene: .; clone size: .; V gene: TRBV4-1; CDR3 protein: CASSQGLIPSTDTQYF; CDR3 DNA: TGCGCCAGCAGCCAAGGTCTAATCCCGAGCACAGATACGCAGTATTTT
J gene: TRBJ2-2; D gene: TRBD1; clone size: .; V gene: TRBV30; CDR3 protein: CAWPRQGSTGELFF; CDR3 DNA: TGTGCCTGGCCGAGACAGGGTAGCACCGGGGAGCTGTTTTTT
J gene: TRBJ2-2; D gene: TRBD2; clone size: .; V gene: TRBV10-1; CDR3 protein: CASSAASGRAVGELFF; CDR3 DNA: TGCGCCAGCAGTGCTGCCAGCGGGAGGGCCGTCGGGGAGCTGTTTTTT
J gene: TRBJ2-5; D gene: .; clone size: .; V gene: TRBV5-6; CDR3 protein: CASSLGLPQETQYF; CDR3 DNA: TGTGCCAGCAGCCTGGGTCTTCCCCAAGAGACCCAGTACTTC
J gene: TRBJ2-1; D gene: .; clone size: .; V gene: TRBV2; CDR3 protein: CASSAEGEQFF; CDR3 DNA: TGTGCCAGCAGTGCGGAGGGGGAGCAGTTCTTC
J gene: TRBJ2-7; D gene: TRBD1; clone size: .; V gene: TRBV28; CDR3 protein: CASRSTGQGSSYEQYF; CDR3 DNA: TGTGCCAGCAGATCCACTGGACAGGGGAGCTCCTACGAGCAGTACTTC
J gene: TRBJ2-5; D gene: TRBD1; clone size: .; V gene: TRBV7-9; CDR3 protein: CASSSGDRVRETQYF; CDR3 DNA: TGTGCCAGCAGCTCAGGGGACAGGGTTCGGGAGACCCAGTACTTC
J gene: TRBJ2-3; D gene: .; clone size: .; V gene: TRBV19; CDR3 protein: CASSNVGDTQYF; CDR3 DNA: TGTGCCAGTAGTAATGTCGGAGATACGCAGTATTTT
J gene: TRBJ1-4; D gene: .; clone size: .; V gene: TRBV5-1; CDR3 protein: CASSAQINEKLFF; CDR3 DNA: TGCGCCAGCAGCGCGCAAATCAATGAAAAACTGTTTTTT
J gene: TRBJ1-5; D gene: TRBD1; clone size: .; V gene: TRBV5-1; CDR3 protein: CASSPGTGDQPQHF; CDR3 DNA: TGCGCCAGCAGCCCAGGGACAGGGGATCAGCCCCAGCATTTT
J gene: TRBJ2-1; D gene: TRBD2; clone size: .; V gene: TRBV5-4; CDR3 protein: CASSLGGSSGHSYNEQFF; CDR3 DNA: TGTGCCAGCAGCTTGGGCGGGTCTAGCGGACACTCCTACAATGAGCAGTTCTTC
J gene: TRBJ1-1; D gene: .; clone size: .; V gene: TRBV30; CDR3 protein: CAWSSQSGTEAFF; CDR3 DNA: TGTGCCTGGAGTTCCCAGAGCGGCACTGAAGCTTTCTTT
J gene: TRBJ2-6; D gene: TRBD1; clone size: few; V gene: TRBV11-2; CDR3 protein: CASSPRQGAPGANVLTF; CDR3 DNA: TGTGCCAGCAGCCCGCGACAGGGGGCGCCTGGGGCCAACGTCCTGACTTTC
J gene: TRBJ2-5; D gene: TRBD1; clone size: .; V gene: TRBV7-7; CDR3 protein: CASSLADRGLETQYF; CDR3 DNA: TGTGCCAGCAGCTTGGCGGACAGGGGGTTGGAGACCCAGTACTTC
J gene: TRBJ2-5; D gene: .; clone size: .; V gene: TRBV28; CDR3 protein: CASSSQGWIGTQYF; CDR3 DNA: TGTGCCAGCAGTTCTCAGGGTTGGATCGGGACCCAGTACTTC
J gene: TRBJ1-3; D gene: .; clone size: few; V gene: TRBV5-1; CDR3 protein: CASSLTRGNTIYF; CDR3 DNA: TGCGCCAGCAGCTTGACCCGGGGAAACACCATATATTTT
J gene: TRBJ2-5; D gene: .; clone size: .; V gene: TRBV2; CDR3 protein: CASSGGGQWAQYF; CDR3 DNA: TGTGCCAGCAGTGGAGGCGGGCAATGGGCCCAGTACTTC
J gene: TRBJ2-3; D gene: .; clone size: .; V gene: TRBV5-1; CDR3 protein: CASSHQQGPLTDTQYF; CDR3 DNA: TGCGCCAGCAGTCATCAACAGGGACCCCTCACAGATACGCAGTATTTT
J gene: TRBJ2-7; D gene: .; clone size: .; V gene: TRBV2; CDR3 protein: CASRSGYPYEQYF; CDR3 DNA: TGTGCCAGCAGGTCGGGTTACCCCTACGAGCAGTACTTC
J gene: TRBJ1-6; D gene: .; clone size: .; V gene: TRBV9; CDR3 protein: CASSQRHGGSPLHF; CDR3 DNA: TGTGCCAGCAGCCAACGTCACGGTGGTTCACCCCTCCACTTT
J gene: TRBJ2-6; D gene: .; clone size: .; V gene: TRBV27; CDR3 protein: CASSPYRAGANVLTF; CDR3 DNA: TGTGCCAGCAGTCCGTACAGGGCTGGGGCCAACGTCCTGACTTTC
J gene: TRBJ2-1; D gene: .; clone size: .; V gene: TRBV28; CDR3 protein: CASSPSGAEAYNEQFF; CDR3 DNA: TGTGCCAGCAGTCCGTCCGGAGCGGAGGCCTACAATGAGCAGTTCTTC
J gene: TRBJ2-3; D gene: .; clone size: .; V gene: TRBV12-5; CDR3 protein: CASGLAGIDTQYF; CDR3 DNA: TGTGCTAGTGGTTTGGCCGGGATAGATACGCAGTATTTT
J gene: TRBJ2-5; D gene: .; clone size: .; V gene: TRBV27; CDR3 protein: CASGQRLRETQYF; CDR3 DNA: TGTGCCAGCGGACAGCGCCTCCGGGAGACCCAGTACTTC
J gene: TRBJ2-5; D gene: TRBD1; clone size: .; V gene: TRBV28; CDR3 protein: CASIVPRGQTETQYF; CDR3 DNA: TGTGCCAGCATTGTACCCAGGGGGCAGACAGAGACCCAGTACTTC
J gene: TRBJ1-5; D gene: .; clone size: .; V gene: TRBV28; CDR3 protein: CASSSSHRWNQPQHF; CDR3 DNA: TGTGCCAGCAGTTCATCTCACAGGTGGAATCAGCCCCAGCATTTT
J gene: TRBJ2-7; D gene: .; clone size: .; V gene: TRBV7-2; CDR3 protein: CASSLLRYEQYF; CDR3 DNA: TGTGCCAGCAGCTTACTGCGGTACGAGCAGTACTTC
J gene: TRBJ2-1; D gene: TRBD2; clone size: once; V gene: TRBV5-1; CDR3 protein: CASSPPSSGASGEQFF; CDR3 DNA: TGCGCCAGCAGCCCACCTTCTAGCGGGGCATCAGGTGAGCAGTTCTTC
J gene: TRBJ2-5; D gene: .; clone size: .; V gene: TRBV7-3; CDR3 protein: CASSQEVQETQYF; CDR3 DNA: TGTGCCAGCAGCCAGGAGGTCCAAGAGACCCAGTACTTC
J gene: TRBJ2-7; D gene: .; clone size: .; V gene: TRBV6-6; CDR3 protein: CASSSPQGTYEQYF; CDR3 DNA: TGTGCCAGCAGTTCCCCGCAGGGCACCTACGAGCAGTACTTC
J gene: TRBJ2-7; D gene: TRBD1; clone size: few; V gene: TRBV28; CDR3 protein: CASSFQGQGIYEQYF; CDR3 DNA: TGTGCCAGCAGTTTCCAGGGACAGGGGATATACGAGCAGTACTTC